These 25 T cell receptor beta chains originate from one sample sequenced in a study of T-cell memory formation after mild COVID-19. TCRdb reprocessed the 5' RACE reads via MiXCR and lists one record per CDR3 protein. The table records tens of thousands of distinct CDR3 sequences, about 7.3% of them present only once. The material sequenced was PBMCs or a T cell subset sorted from them (not recorded which). The receptors derive from a man aged 18 to 29 who had mild COVID-19 (a few samples of this study predate the infection). Cell type and time point are not known.

The V call is TRBV10-3, the J call TRBJ2-3, with D possibly TRBD1 on 6 matching bases. V lost 8 bases and J lost 5, with 14 bases in between. The germline V gene has CDR1 ENHRY and CDR2 SYGVKD. The CDR3 is 13 residues long. CDR3 bases: TGTGCCATCGGGGGCCATTCCCAAGATACGCAGTATTTT. It yields the protein CAIGGHSQDTQYF.

The sample holds many counts of this clonotype. The rearrangement links TRBV5-4 to TRBJ2-3, with 7 bases lining up with TRBD2. CDR1 is SGHNT and CDR2 is YYREEE in the germline V gene (reference sequence). The CDR3 is made up of 14 amino acids. V was clipped by 1 base and J by 3 bases; unmatched bases: 2. The CDR3 here is CASSLSGGTDTQYF. The CDR3 nucleotides are TGTGCCAGCAGCTTGTCGGGGGGTACAGATACGCAGTATTTT.

The chain is built from TRBV4-3 and TRBJ1-3, with a possible D match to TRBD1 (5 bases). Germline CDR1 LGHNA, CDR2 YSLEER. The CDR3 runs to 16 residues. V lost 2 bases and J lost 2, with 13 bases in between. CDR3: CASSQSRGQAGNTIYF. DNA of the CDR3: TGCGCCAGCAGCCAATCAAGGGGCCAAGCTGGAAACACCATATATTTT.

This clonotype appeared many times. The chain joins TRBV5-1 to TRBJ2-6, with D hard to call. This CDR3 spans 14 amino acids. Germline V gene sequence: CDR1 SGHRS, CDR2 YFSETQ. V lost 4 bases to trimming and J lost 0 bases, with 5 bases between them. The DNA for the CDR3 is TGCGCCAGCAGCCCGAACTCTGGGGCCAACGTCCTGACTTTC. This codes for CASSPNSGANVLTF.

This clonotype showed up many times. The gene calls are TRBV20-1 and TRBJ2-5, with TRBD2 identical over 13 bases. The V and J ends lost 7 bases and 5 bases, in that order; junction bases with no gene match: 10. Germline CDR1 DFQATT, CDR2 SNEGSKA (reference sequence). The CDR3 consists of 15 residues. The CDR3: CSVSRLAGGQETQYF. The CDR3 DNA reads as TGCAGTGTCAGCCGACTAGCGGGGGGCCAGGAGACCCAGTACTTC.

The rearrangement joins TRBV5-1 to TRBJ1-1; a possible D gene is TRBD1 (5 bases). Germline V lookup: CDR1 SGHRS, CDR2 YFSETQ. This CDR3 spans 14 amino acids. The V end was cut by 4 bases, the J end by 1 base, with 11 bases between. CDR3 bases: TGCGCCAGCAGCGTATCCGGGACGAACACTGAAGCTTTCTTT. This translates into CASSVSGTNTEAFF.

The chain links TRBV7-2 to TRBJ2-2; a weak D match, TRBD1 (5 bases). The CDR3 is 17 amino acids. V dropped 1 base and J dropped 1 base, with 13 bases sitting between them. Germline V CDR1 and CDR2: SGHTA, FQGNSA. This CDR3 is CASSLVYWQGNTGELFF. For the CDR3, the DNA is TGTGCCAGCAGCTTAGTGTATTGGCAGGGGAACACCGGGGAGCTGTTTTTT.

In its sample, this clonotype is medium-sized. The V call is TRBV12-3 or TRBV12-4, the J call TRBJ1-2; D perhaps matches TRBD1 (6 bases). The CDR3 extends over 13 amino acids. Trimming left V 3 bases short and J 4 bases short, with 9 bases between. The CDR3: CASSLKGGYGYTF. The CDR3 DNA follows: TGTGCCAGCAGTTTGAAAGGGGGCTATGGCTACACCTTC.

The chain joins TRBV23-1 to TRBJ1-1; D may be TRBD1 (5 bases). TRBV23-1 is identified as an open reading frame with a role that is uncertain. CDR3 length equals 14 residues. V lost 7 bases to trimming and J lost 6 bases, with 18 bases between them. CDR3 sequence (DNA): TGCGCCAGCACCATGTACGGGGGATGGCCTGAAGCTTTCTTT. This translates into CASTMYGGWPEAFF.

At least ten counts were recorded for this clonotype. CDR3 in DNA: TGCGCCAGCAGATTGAGGTCCGGGGCCAACGTCCTGACTTTC. It translates to CASRLRSGANVLTF. The chain links TRBV5-1 to TRBJ2-6, with D unresolved. V was clipped by 5 bases and J by 4 bases, with 10 bases between them. The CDR3 totals 14 residues. CDR1 is SGHRS, CDR2 YFSETQ, per germline.

This clonotype was detected a few times. J is TRBJ1-2 and V is TRBV9; D remains ambiguous. V lost 1 base to trimming and J lost 8 bases, with 9 bases between them. Germline V gives CDR1 SGDLS, CDR2 YYNGEE. The CDR3 consists of 12 residues. CDR3 sequence reads: CASSVMGSGYTF. The CDR3 DNA reads as TGTGCCAGCAGCGTAATGGGATCCGGCTACACCTTC.

The sample holds a few counts of this clonotype. The chain links TRBV7-2 to TRBJ2-3; 11 bases are a match to TRBD2. The CDR3 length is 17 residues. V gave up 2 bases and J gave up 0 bases; unmatched junction bases: 4. From germline, CDR1 is SGHTA and CDR2 FQGNSA. CDR3: CASSLFLAGGSTDTQYF. The CDR3 DNA sequence: TGTGCCAGCAGCTTATTTCTAGCGGGGGGAAGCACAGATACGCAGTATTTT.

The rearrangement links TRBV4-2 to TRBJ1-2; D is unresolved. Germline-derived CDR1 and CDR2 are LGHNA and YNFKEQ. V was pared by 1 base and J by 5 bases, with 11 bases between. This CDR3 spans 14 amino acids. The CDR3 DNA reads TGTGCCAGCAGCCAAGCGCAGAACAATTATGGCTACACCTTC. It is translated as CASSQAQNNYGYTF.

This clonotype showed up just a few times. The chain employs TRBV20-1 and TRBJ2-7; D call uncertain. CDR1 is DFQATT, CDR2 SNEGSKA, per germline (reference sequence). The CDR3 loop spans 13 amino acids. The V gene lost 3 bases and the J gene lost 0 bases, with 9 bases spanning the gap. CDR3 sequence (DNA): TGCAGTGCTAGCCCAGCAACCTCCTACGAGCAGTACTTC. Amino acids: CSASPATSYEQYF.

This clonotype has a handful of counts. This chain joins TRBV12-5 and TRBJ2-3, with D tentatively TRBD2 (5 bases). CDR3 length equals 13 residues. Germline-derived CDR1 and CDR2 are LGHNT and FRNRAP. Trimming left V 4 bases short and J 2 bases short, with 7 bases between. The CDR3 DNA is TGTGCTAGTGGTTCCGGGGACACAGATACGCAGTATTTT. Amino acids: CASGSGDTDTQYF.

V and J are TRBV29-1 and TRBJ2-1; no clear D gene. Germline V gene sequence: CDR1 SQVTM, CDR2 ANQGSEA. This CDR3 comprises 15 residues. The V gene lost 5 bases and the J gene lost 0 bases, with 14 bases spanning the gap. CDR3 DNA sequence: TGCAGCGTTTACCTGACCGCAAGCTCCTACAATGAGCAGTTCTTC. It codes for CSVYLTASSYNEQFF.

This clonotype was counted between two and nine times. The rearrangement joins TRBV5-1 to TRBJ1-1, with D possibly being TRBD1 (5 bases). V was cut by 6 bases and J by 5 bases, with 17 bases left in between. CDR3 length: 14 amino acids. CDR1 and CDR2 (germline): SGHRS, YFSETQ. Here the CDR3 DNA reads TGCGCCAGCAATTACGGGGGTTCGCGAACTGAAGCTTTCTTT. This codes for CASNYGGSRTEAFF.

The chain is built from TRBV5-1 and TRBJ1-4; D ambiguous. The CDR3 contains 15 residues. The germline gives CDR1 SGHRS, CDR2 YFSETQ. The V gene lost 0 bases and the J gene lost 7 bases, with 13 bases spanning the gap. The CDR3 spells CASSLGGVIGEKLFF. The CDR3 DNA is TGCGCCAGCAGCTTGGGTGGGGTAATCGGTGAAAAACTGTTTTTT.

This clonotype was picked up a small number of times. The chain uses TRBV4-3 and TRBJ2-7; no firm D call. Germline lookup yields CDR1 LGHNA and CDR2 YSLEER. V was trimmed by 1 base and J by 0 bases, leaving 4 bases between them. This CDR3 contains 13 residues. The CDR3 region is CASSQASSYEQYV. CDR3 sequence (DNA): TGCGCCAGCAGCCAAGCTAGCTCCTACGAGCAGTACGTC.

The chain recombines TRBV10-3 with TRBJ1-6; unclear D gene. Per germline, CDR1 ENHRY and CDR2 SYGVKD. V lost 2 bases and J lost 12, with 8 bases in between. The CDR3 consists of 12 residues. The CDR3 region is CAISEPRLPLHF. Written as DNA, the CDR3 is TGTGCCATCAGTGAGCCCAGATTACCCCTCCACTTT.

The V call is TRBV20-1, the J call TRBJ2-5; D is possibly TRBD1 or TRBD2 (5 bases each). CDR3 size: 14 residues. CDR1 is DFQATT, CDR2 SNEGSKA, per germline (reference sequence). The CDR3 bases are TGCAGCTTGCCCGTACCCGGGACGGGAGAGACCCAGTACTTC. This codes for CSLPVPGTGETQYF.

The chain links TRBV6-6 to TRBJ2-5, with D maybe TRBD1 (5 bases). V lost 2 bases and J 9 bases, leaving 10 bases between the germline ends. From germline, CDR1 is MNHNY and CDR2 SVGAGI (reference sequence). CDR3 length equals 12 residues. The DNA of the CDR3 is TGTGCCAGCAGTTACACTTCAGGGTCCCAGTACTTC. Encoded protein: CASSYTSGSQYF.

This clonotype was observed many times. This sequence joins TRBV12-3 or TRBV12-4 and TRBJ2-3, with D possibly matching TRBD2 (5 bases). CDR3 length: 14 amino acids. V was clipped by 5 bases and J by 2 bases, with 11 bases between them. The CDR3 loop reads CASSQRETTDTQYF. For the CDR3, the DNA is TGTGCCAGCAGTCAAAGGGAGACCACAGATACGCAGTATTTT.

A few counts support this clonotype. The chain joins TRBV12-3 or TRBV12-4 to TRBJ1-2; possibly TRBD1 for D (5 bases). Between the trimmed V and J ends, which lost 6 bases and 3 bases, there was a span of 17 bases. This CDR3 region has 15 residues. CDR3 in DNA: TGTGCCAGCAGCGGTGGATGGCAGGGCGACTATGGCTACACCTTC. Translated, it gives CASSGGWQGDYGYTF.

Many counts were recorded for this clonotype. The chain uses TRBV29-1 and TRBJ1-5; D may be TRBD1 (6 bases). V gave up 5 bases and J gave up 6 bases, with 14 bases separating them. The CDR3 has 13 amino acids. CDR1 and CDR2 (germline): SQVTM, ANQGSEA. CDR3 DNA: TGCAGCGTTCGTCGGGACATCGGTCAGCCCCAGCATTTT. Its translation: CSVRRDIGQPQHF.